In this sample, the clone carrying this T cell receptor (beta chain) turned up once. Its specificity is unknown. The study sampled nominally healthy donors, though unrecorded immune exposures were likely. This record belongs to a study of cytomegalovirus exposure and HLA in healthy donors. V was cut by 8 bases and J by 6 bases, with 16 bases left in between. The germline V gene encodes CDR1 LNHDA and CDR2 SQIVND (reference sequence). CDR3 length: 13 amino acids. The study, taken as a whole, reports: The study put some 160 TCR beta chains on its list as cytomegalovirus-associated. Fewer N-insertions than the approximately 680-donor mean were reportedly shown by an Asian-associated ancestry cluster in a later analysis.

The primer mix had 60 Vbeta and 13 Jbeta primers. Repertoires were generated with immunoSEQ multiplex PCR, while TCRdb's copy carries only in-frame clones and drops some. Altogether about 250,000 clones are present, around 90% being singletons, with the ten largest covering around 1.7%. This receptor was taken from a girl between 2 and 10 years old in good health and CMV-seronegative. Material: PBMCs. The chain combines TRBV19 with TRBJ1-2, with TRBD1 as a possible D gene (5 bases). CDR3 coding DNA: TGTGCCAGTGGTGACAGATTATCGGATGGCTACACCTTC. Amino acids: CASGDRLSDGYTF.